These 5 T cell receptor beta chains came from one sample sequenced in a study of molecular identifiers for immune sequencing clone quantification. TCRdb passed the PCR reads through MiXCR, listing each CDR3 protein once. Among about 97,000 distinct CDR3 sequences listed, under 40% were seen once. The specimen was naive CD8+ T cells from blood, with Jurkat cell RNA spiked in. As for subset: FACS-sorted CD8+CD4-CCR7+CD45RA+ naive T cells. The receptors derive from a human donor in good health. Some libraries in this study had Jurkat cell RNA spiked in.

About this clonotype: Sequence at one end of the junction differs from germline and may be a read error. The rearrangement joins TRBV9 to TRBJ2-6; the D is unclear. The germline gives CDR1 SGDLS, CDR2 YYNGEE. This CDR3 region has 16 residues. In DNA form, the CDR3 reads TGTGCCGGCAGCGTAGAGATGTTCTCTGGGGCCAACGTCCTGACTTTC. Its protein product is CAGSVEMFSGANVLTF.

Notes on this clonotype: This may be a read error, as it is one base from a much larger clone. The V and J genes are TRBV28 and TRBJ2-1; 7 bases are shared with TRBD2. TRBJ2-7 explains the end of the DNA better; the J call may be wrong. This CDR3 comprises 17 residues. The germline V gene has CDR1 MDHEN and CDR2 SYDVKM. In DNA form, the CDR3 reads TGTGCCAGCAGTTTCCCCCCAAGCGGGACTGGGTTCGGTGAGCAGTACTTC. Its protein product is CASSFPPSGTGFGEQYF.

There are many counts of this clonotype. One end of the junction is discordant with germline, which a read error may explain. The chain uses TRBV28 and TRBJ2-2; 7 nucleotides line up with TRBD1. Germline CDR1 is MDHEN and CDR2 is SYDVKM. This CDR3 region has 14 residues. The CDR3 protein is CASSLDRNAGELFF. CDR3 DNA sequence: TGTGCCAGCAGTCTGGACAGGAACGCCGGGGAGCTGTTTTTT.

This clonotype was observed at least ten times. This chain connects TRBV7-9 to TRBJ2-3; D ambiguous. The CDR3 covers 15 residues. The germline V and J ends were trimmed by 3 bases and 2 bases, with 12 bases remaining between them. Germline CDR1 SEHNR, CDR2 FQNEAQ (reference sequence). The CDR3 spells CASSFIQLVTDTQYF. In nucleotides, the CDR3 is TGTGCCAGCAGCTTTATCCAGCTAGTCACAGATACGCAGTATTTT.

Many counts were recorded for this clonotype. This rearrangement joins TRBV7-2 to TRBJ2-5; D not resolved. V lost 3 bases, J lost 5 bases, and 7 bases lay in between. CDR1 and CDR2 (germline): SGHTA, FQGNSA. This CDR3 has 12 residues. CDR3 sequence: CASSFPRETQYF. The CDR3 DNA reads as TGTGCCAGCAGCTTTCCTAGGGAGACCCAGTACTTC.